The clone carrying this TCR beta chain was found many times. Its specificity is unknown. Trimming left V 3 bases short and J 0 bases short, with 7 bases between. CDR1 is SGDLS, CDR2 YYNGEE, per germline. This CDR3 has 14 amino acids. This sample was included in a study of T cells after yellow fever vaccination. Researchers made TCR cDNA using 5'RACE template switching, and this step added a universal primer site and UMIs. TCRdb processed the 5' RACE reads anew with MiXCR; each CDR3 protein has one entry. The sample shows roughly 160,000 distinct CDR3 sequences, roughly 9% of them seen only once. Study findings and constraints: Contaminating bulk clonotypes could be abundant in FACS-sorted repertoires.

The source is a man in his late teens or twenties who received the YFV17D yellow fever vaccine. The V and J genes are TRBV9 and TRBJ2-1; D not certain. Specimen: CD8+ T cells sorted from PBMCs, collected 45 days after the yellow fever booster vaccination. CDR3 loop: CASSEGISYNEQFF. Written as DNA, the CDR3 is TGTGCCAGCAGCGAGGGCATCTCCTACAATGAGCAGTTCTTC.